The clone carrying this T cell receptor (beta chain) was counted a few times. The antigen is not known. This record comes from a study of identical twins. General study findings and limits: Carriage of fewer insertions was seen in abundant cord blood beta clonotypes, whereas memory repertoires showed none.

Trimming left V 1 base short and J 3 bases short, with 7 bases between. Germline CDR1 SGHDN, CDR2 FVKESK. The CDR3 loop spans 14 amino acids. Via MiXCR, TCRdb re-called the 5' RACE reads, giving one row per CDR3 protein. The repertoire holds 1.5 million to 2 million distinct CDR3 sequences, with less than 35% as singletons. The material sequenced was cord blood. This chain uses TRBV14 with TRBJ2-1; D unresolved. The receptor was isolated from a newborn girl in good health. The CDR3 here is CASSQVASYNEQFF. DNA for the CDR3: TGTGCCAGCAGCCAAGTCGCCAGCTACAATGAGCAGTTCTTC.